These T cell receptor beta chains were read from a single sample in a study of CD4 T cells in relation to SARS-CoV-2 and coronaviruses. Assay: immunoSEQ multiplex PCR; the TCRdb copy retains only in-frame clones and omits some. The repertoire holds about 60,000 clones, approximately 94% seen once, with over 0.11% in the top ten. Sequenced material: naive CD4+ T cells from PBMCs. These receptors were obtained from a human donor in good health. Each CDR3 is given with its conserved first and last residue. A D gene is named only where the DNA matches it firmly. Only some rows state a clone size, as once, few, many or a class for expanded clones.

abundance: -; d_gene: TRBD1; v_gene: TRBV10-1; j_gene: TRBJ2-1; CDR3nt: TGCGCCAGCAGTACCGGACAGGGGATGGATAATGAGCAGTTCTTC; CDR3aa: CASSTGQGMDNEQFF
abundance: -; d_gene: -; v_gene: TRBV12-3/TRBV12-4; j_gene: TRBJ2-7; CDR3nt: TGTGCCAGCAGTCCGCAGGGGAATGGCGAGCAGTACTTC; CDR3aa: CASSPQGNGEQYF
abundance: -; d_gene: TRBD1; v_gene: TRBV2; j_gene: TRBJ2-1; CDR3nt: TGTGCCAGCAGGGGACAGGGCACTCACAATGAGCAGTTCTTC; CDR3aa: CASRGQGTHNEQFF
abundance: once; d_gene: TRBD2; v_gene: TRBV9; j_gene: TRBJ2-3; CDR3nt: TGTGCCAGCAGCGGGACAACAGCGGGAGGCACAGATACGCAGTATTTT; CDR3aa: CASSGTTAGGTDTQYF
abundance: -; d_gene: -; v_gene: TRBV7-6; j_gene: TRBJ1-4; CDR3nt: TGTGCCAGCAGCTTAGTGGGGGCCCCGACTGAAAAACTGTTTTTT; CDR3aa: CASSLVGAPTEKLFF
abundance: once; d_gene: -; v_gene: TRBV5-1; j_gene: TRBJ2-7; CDR3nt: TGCGCCAGCAGCTTCGACCCGTACGAGCAGTACTTC; CDR3aa: CASSFDPYEQYF
abundance: -; d_gene: TRBD1; v_gene: TRBV10-1; j_gene: TRBJ2-7; CDR3nt: TGCGCCAGCAGTAGGACAGGGGGGCCGGGAGAGCAGTACTTC; CDR3aa: CASSRTGGPGEQYF
abundance: -; d_gene: -; v_gene: TRBV9; j_gene: TRBJ2-7; CDR3nt: TGTGCCAGCAGCCCCAGACCAGGTCCCTACGAGCAGTACTTC; CDR3aa: CASSPRPGPYEQYF
abundance: -; d_gene: TRBD1; v_gene: TRBV6-5; j_gene: TRBJ1-2; CDR3nt: TGTGCCAGCAGCCGAGGGACAGACTATGGCTACACCTTC; CDR3aa: CASSRGTDYGYTF
abundance: -; d_gene: TRBD2; v_gene: TRBV19; j_gene: TRBJ2-2; CDR3nt: TGTGCCAGTAGTCTAACTAGCGGTAACACCGGGGAGCTGTTTTTT; CDR3aa: CASSLTSGNTGELFF
abundance: -; d_gene: -; v_gene: TRBV18; j_gene: TRBJ2-1; CDR3nt: TGTGCCAGCTCACCACAACGGGACTCCTACAATGAGCAGTTCTTC; CDR3aa: CASSPQRDSYNEQFF
abundance: -; d_gene: TRBD1; v_gene: TRBV24-1; j_gene: TRBJ2-2; CDR3nt: TGTGCCACCAGTGATTCGAAAGGGGGCGCGTACACCGGGGAGCTGTTTTTT; CDR3aa: CATSDSKGGAYTGELFF
abundance: -; d_gene: -; v_gene: TRBV25-1; j_gene: TRBJ1-1; CDR3nt: TGTGCCAGCAGCCTGACAGGGAACACTGAAGCTTTCTTT; CDR3aa: CASSLTGNTEAFF
abundance: once; d_gene: TRBD1; v_gene: TRBV6-5; j_gene: TRBJ1-1; CDR3nt: TGTGCCAGCAGTTCGGGACAGGGATTGGGTAACACTGAAGCTTTCTTT; CDR3aa: CASSSGQGLGNTEAFF
abundance: -; d_gene: TRBD1; v_gene: TRBV18; j_gene: TRBJ1-2; CDR3nt: TGTGCCAGCTCACGGGACAGTAGTTGGGGCTACACCTTC; CDR3aa: CASSRDSSWGYTF
abundance: once; d_gene: -; v_gene: TRBV7-9; j_gene: TRBJ2-3; CDR3nt: TGTGCCAGCAGCTTAGCGGCGGATACGCAGTATTTT; CDR3aa: CASSLAADTQYF
abundance: -; d_gene: -; v_gene: TRBV5-1; j_gene: TRBJ2-1; CDR3nt: TGCGCCAGCAGCTTGGGCGGAATCTCCTACAATGAGCAGTTCTTC; CDR3aa: CASSLGGISYNEQFF
abundance: -; d_gene: TRBD2; v_gene: TRBV15; j_gene: TRBJ2-1; CDR3nt: TGTGCCACCAGCAGAGGCCAGCGGGAGGGCTATGAGCAGTTCTTC; CDR3aa: CATSRGQREGYEQFF
abundance: -; d_gene: TRBD1; v_gene: TRBV5-1; j_gene: TRBJ1-5; CDR3nt: TGCGCCAGCAGCTGGGGACAGGGCAATCAGCCCCAGCATTTT; CDR3aa: CASSWGQGNQPQHF
abundance: -; d_gene: -; v_gene: TRBV7-9; j_gene: TRBJ2-7; CDR3nt: TGTGCCAGCAGCTTTCGACTAGTCGACGCTGAGCAGTACTTC; CDR3aa: CASSFRLVDAEQYF
abundance: -; d_gene: TRBD1; v_gene: TRBV10-1; j_gene: TRBJ1-1; CDR3nt: TGCGCCAGCAGCACAGGGGCCGGGAGCACTGAAGCTTTCTTT; CDR3aa: CASSTGAGSTEAFF
abundance: -; d_gene: TRBD1; v_gene: TRBV13; j_gene: TRBJ1-5; CDR3nt: TGTGCCAGCAGCCTAGAAGGGGGCGGCAGAGACTACAATCAGCCCCAGCATTTT; CDR3aa: CASSLEGGGRDYNQPQHF
abundance: -; d_gene: -; v_gene: TRBV11-2; j_gene: TRBJ2-1; CDR3nt: TGTGCCAGCAGCTCTAGGACACGCGCCTACAATGAGCAGTTCTTC; CDR3aa: CASSSRTRAYNEQFF
abundance: -; d_gene: -; v_gene: TRBV29-1; j_gene: TRBJ1-2; CDR3nt: TGCAGCGTTGAAGCAACGGCCAGACTTCAAGCTAACTATGGCTACACCTTC; CDR3aa: CSVEATARLQANYGYTF
abundance: -; d_gene: -; v_gene: TRBV6-6; j_gene: TRBJ1-2; CDR3nt: TGTGCCAGCAGTTACGAAGGGCTGCCTGGCTACACCTTC; CDR3aa: CASSYEGLPGYTF
abundance: -; d_gene: -; v_gene: TRBV5-4; j_gene: TRBJ2-1; CDR3nt: TGTGCCAGCAGCTCTGTAGAGGGGAGTGAGCAGTTCTTC; CDR3aa: CASSSVEGSEQFF
abundance: few; d_gene: TRBD2; v_gene: TRBV27; j_gene: TRBJ2-1; CDR3nt: TGTGCCAGCAGCAACCCCTATCCGGGAGGGCCAAGTGAGCAGTTCTTC; CDR3aa: CASSNPYPGGPSEQFF
abundance: once; d_gene: -; v_gene: TRBV18; j_gene: TRBJ1-3; CDR3nt: TGTGCCAGCTCACCACGGGGGGCCATCTCTGGAAACACCATATATTTT; CDR3aa: CASSPRGAISGNTIYF
abundance: -; d_gene: -; v_gene: TRBV10-2; j_gene: TRBJ2-1; CDR3nt: TGCGCCAGCAGTGAGTCGAGGGTCTCCTACAATGAGCAGTTCTTC; CDR3aa: CASSESRVSYNEQFF
abundance: -; d_gene: TRBD1; v_gene: TRBV28; j_gene: TRBJ2-7; CDR3nt: TGTGCCAGCAGGACAGGGGGCTACGAGCAGTACTTC; CDR3aa: CASRTGGYEQYF
abundance: -; d_gene: -; v_gene: TRBV10-2; j_gene: TRBJ1-5; CDR3nt: TGCGCCAGCACCGCTACAGGGAATCAGCAGCCCCAGCATTTT; CDR3aa: CASTATGNQQPQHF
abundance: -; d_gene: -; v_gene: TRBV6-6; j_gene: TRBJ1-1; CDR3nt: TGTGCCAGCAGTTACGGGCAGCCGCTTGAAGCTTTCTTT; CDR3aa: CASSYGQPLEAFF
abundance: -; d_gene: -; v_gene: TRBV4-2; j_gene: TRBJ2-1; CDR3nt: TGTGCCAGCAGCCAAGGGGGAGGCGGGGTATCCTACAATGAGCAGTTCTTC; CDR3aa: CASSQGGGGVSYNEQFF
abundance: -; d_gene: TRBD2; v_gene: TRBV27; j_gene: TRBJ2-1; CDR3nt: TGTGCCAGCAGTATAGCGGGGGCCTACAATGAGCAGTTCTTC; CDR3aa: CASSIAGAYNEQFF
abundance: -; d_gene: -; v_gene: TRBV5-1; j_gene: TRBJ1-3; CDR3nt: TGCGCCAGCAGCGGCAGGGGAGGTGGAAACACCATATATTTT; CDR3aa: CASSGRGGGNTIYF
abundance: -; d_gene: -; v_gene: TRBV20-1; j_gene: TRBJ2-1; CDR3nt: TGCAGTGCTAGTTCTACTTCCGACAATGAGCAGTTCTTC; CDR3aa: CSASSTSDNEQFF
abundance: -; d_gene: TRBD1; v_gene: TRBV5-1; j_gene: TRBJ2-1; CDR3nt: TGCGCCAGCAGCTCTGGGGGGACAGGGAGGTACAATGAGCAGTTCTTC; CDR3aa: CASSSGGTGRYNEQFF
abundance: -; d_gene: -; v_gene: TRBV4-2; j_gene: TRBJ2-5; CDR3nt: TGTGCCAGCAGCCACCCAGATCTAGCGGAGACCCAGTACTTC; CDR3aa: CASSHPDLAETQYF
abundance: -; d_gene: -; v_gene: TRBV6-5; j_gene: TRBJ1-4; CDR3nt: TGTGCCAGCAGCCTAGGGTCTGGGTTTAATGAAAAACTGTTTTTT; CDR3aa: CASSLGSGFNEKLFF
abundance: -; d_gene: -; v_gene: TRBV2; j_gene: TRBJ2-7; CDR3nt: TGTGCCAGCAGGACCGATCCGGGGTTTGGCGAGCAGTACTTC; CDR3aa: CASRTDPGFGEQYF
abundance: -; d_gene: -; v_gene: TRBV2; j_gene: TRBJ1-4; CDR3nt: TGTGCCAGCCGTAGAATTAATGAAAAACTGTTTTTT; CDR3aa: CASRRINEKLFF
abundance: -; d_gene: -; v_gene: TRBV18; j_gene: TRBJ2-1; CDR3nt: TGTGCCAGCTCACCAGCGCTGTCCAATGAGCAGTTCTTC; CDR3aa: CASSPALSNEQFF
abundance: -; d_gene: -; v_gene: TRBV24-1; j_gene: TRBJ2-1; CDR3nt: TGTGCCACCAGTGAAGGGAGAAATGAGCAGTTCTTC; CDR3aa: CATSEGRNEQFF
abundance: -; d_gene: TRBD2; v_gene: TRBV6-2/TRBV6-3; j_gene: TRBJ2-7; CDR3nt: TGTGCCAGCAGTGATCTAGCGGGAGGACCCTACGAGCAGTACTTC; CDR3aa: CASSDLAGGPYEQYF
abundance: -; d_gene: -; v_gene: TRBV5-1; j_gene: TRBJ2-2; CDR3nt: TGCGCCAGCAGCTTGGCCTGGAGCGGGACAAACACCGGGGAGCTGTTTTTT; CDR3aa: CASSLAWSGTNTGELFF
abundance: -; d_gene: -; v_gene: TRBV5-1; j_gene: TRBJ2-7; CDR3nt: TGCGCCAGCAGCCCGGGACTTTTAAACTCCTACGAGCAGTACTTC; CDR3aa: CASSPGLLNSYEQYF
abundance: -; d_gene: -; v_gene: TRBV6-4; j_gene: TRBJ2-1; CDR3nt: TGTGCCAGCAGTGACTCGGGAGCCAACTACAATGAGCAGTTCTTC; CDR3aa: CASSDSGANYNEQFF
abundance: -; d_gene: TRBD1; v_gene: TRBV3-1/TRBV3-2; j_gene: TRBJ2-7; CDR3nt: TGTGCCAGCAGCCGAACCCGGGACAGGGGGCACGATTTC; CDR3aa: CASSRTRDRGHDF
abundance: -; d_gene: TRBD2; v_gene: TRBV24-1; j_gene: TRBJ2-1; CDR3nt: TGTGCCACCAGTGATCCAGGGACTAGCGTGGGTGAGCAGTTCTTC; CDR3aa: CATSDPGTSVGEQFF
abundance: once; d_gene: -; v_gene: TRBV25-1; j_gene: TRBJ2-3; CDR3nt: TGTGCCAGCAGTGAACCCGGGGCCTCAGATACGCAGTATTTT; CDR3aa: CASSEPGASDTQYF
abundance: -; d_gene: -; v_gene: TRBV4-1; j_gene: TRBJ1-2; CDR3nt: TGCGCCAGCAGCCAAGATCGAGACAGCCTCTATGGCTACACCTTC; CDR3aa: CASSQDRDSLYGYTF
abundance: -; d_gene: -; v_gene: TRBV28; j_gene: TRBJ1-5; CDR3nt: TGTGCCAGCAGTTCTGCTCCGGGGGGTGGCAATCAGCCCCAGCATTTT; CDR3aa: CASSSAPGGGNQPQHF
abundance: -; d_gene: TRBD2; v_gene: TRBV28; j_gene: TRBJ2-3; CDR3nt: TGTGCCAGCAGTACCCAGGGACTAGCGAACCGGGCAGATACGCAGTATTTT; CDR3aa: CASSTQGLANRADTQYF
abundance: -; d_gene: -; v_gene: TRBV7-9; j_gene: TRBJ2-5; CDR3nt: TGTGCCAGCAGTTTATGGACAGAAGAGACCCAGTACTTC; CDR3aa: CASSLWTEETQYF
abundance: -; d_gene: TRBD1; v_gene: TRBV5-1; j_gene: TRBJ1-1; CDR3nt: TGCGCCAGCAGCTTGCAGGGGGGCTTGAACACTGAAGCTTTCTTT; CDR3aa: CASSLQGGLNTEAFF
abundance: -; d_gene: -; v_gene: TRBV5-1; j_gene: TRBJ2-1; CDR3nt: TGCGCCAGCAGTACAATGACGTCAGGTGAGCAGTTCTTC; CDR3aa: CASSTMTSGEQFF
abundance: -; d_gene: -; v_gene: TRBV27; j_gene: TRBJ2-7; CDR3nt: TGTGCCAGCAGACAGGGTTTCACTTTGGACGAGCAGTACTTC; CDR3aa: CASRQGFTLDEQYF
abundance: -; d_gene: TRBD2; v_gene: TRBV7-3; j_gene: TRBJ2-1; CDR3nt: TGTGCCAGCAGCCTCTCTGGGACTAGCATAAATGAGCAGTTCTTC; CDR3aa: CASSLSGTSINEQFF
abundance: few; d_gene: -; v_gene: TRBV28; j_gene: TRBJ1-5; CDR3nt: TGTGCCAGCAGTTTGACGAATCAGCCCCAGCATTTT; CDR3aa: CASSLTNQPQHF
abundance: -; d_gene: -; v_gene: TRBV19; j_gene: TRBJ1-5; CDR3nt: TGTGCCAGTAAATTCCAGTCCAACCAGCCCCAGCATTTT; CDR3aa: CASKFQSNQPQHF